These T cell receptor beta chains were read from a single sample in a study of beta chain features in type 1 diabetes. Profiling relied on immunoSEQ multiplex PCR, and the TCRdb table lists in-frame clones only, not all of them. The sample includes 50,000 to 65,000 clones, over 40% of them seen just once. Sequencing was done on a sample of Tregs from blood. The receptors shown here come from a man aged 25 to 40 with type 1 diabetes. The CDR3 runs from the conserved cysteine through the conserved F or W. A D gene is named only where the DNA matches it firmly. Clone size is not always given. Where it is, it says once, few, many or a class for expanded clones.

d_gene,j_gene,abundance,v_gene,CDR3nt,CDR3aa
TRBD2,TRBJ2-4,-,TRBV10-3,TGTGCCACTAGCGGGGTACTAGCCAAAAACATTCAGTACTTC,CATSGVLAKNIQYF
-,TRBJ2-7,-,TRBV6-6,TGTGCCAGCGGAGGCGGGGGCCAGGGCGAGCAGTACTTC,CASGGGGQGEQYF
-,TRBJ2-3,-,TRBV5-4,TGTGCCAGCAGCTTGGCGGTACTCGGAGATACGCAGTATTTT,CASSLAVLGDTQYF
-,TRBJ2-3,-,TRBV6-5,TGTGCCAGCAGAAAGGGGTCCCCAGATACGCAGTATTTT,CASRKGSPDTQYF
-,TRBJ1-2,few,TRBV4-1,TGCGCCAGCAGCCAGACGGGATCGACGGGCAACTATGGCTACACCTTC,CASSQTGSTGNYGYTF
TRBD1,TRBJ1-4,-,TRBV5-4,TGTGCCAGCAGCAGCCCGGGACAGTTTAATGAAAAACTGTTTTTT,CASSSPGQFNEKLFF
TRBD2,TRBJ2-5,-,TRBV10-3,TGTGCCATCAGTGGACTAGCGGGAGACGAGACCCAGTACTTC,CAISGLAGDETQYF
TRBD1,TRBJ2-7,-,TRBV30,TGTGCCTGGAGCAGGGGGACCTACGAGCAGTACTTC,CAWSRGTYEQYF
-,TRBJ1-4,-,TRBV19,TGTGCCAGTGGGGACACCACGGGAAGGGAAAAACTGTTTTTT,CASGDTTGREKLFF
-,TRBJ2-1,-,TRBV29-1,TGCAGCGTTGTTGGGGGGACGGGGCGGGGAGGTATGAATGAGCAGTTCTTC,CSVVGGTGRGGMNEQFF
TRBD2,TRBJ2-7,-,TRBV9,TGTGCCAGCACAAGACTAGCGGGAGAGGGCGAGCAGTACTTC,CASTRLAGEGEQYF
TRBD1,TRBJ2-7,-,TRBV7-2,TGTGCCAGCAGCTTACAGGGGGCGGTTTCGGGATACGAGCAGTACTTC,CASSLQGAVSGYEQYF
TRBD1,TRBJ2-5,-,TRBV9,TGTGCCAGCAGCGTAGAACAGGGGCTAGAAATGAGAGAAGAGACCCAGTACTTC,CASSVEQGLEMREETQYF
TRBD1,TRBJ2-3,-,TRBV5-1,TGCGCCAGCAGCCCCTACACAGGGGGCACAGATACGCAGTATTTT,CASSPYTGGTDTQYF
TRBD2,TRBJ2-1,few,TRBV10-3,TGTGCCATCAGGGTTTCTGCGGGGGGCAGTGAGCAGTTCTTC,CAIRVSAGGSEQFF
-,TRBJ2-5,-,TRBV7-9,TGTGCCAGCAGCTTAGTGGACAGAGATTACCAAGAGACCCAGTACTTC,CASSLVDRDYQETQYF
-,TRBJ2-7,-,TRBV6-1,TGTGCCAGCAGTGAAGTTCTTAGTTACCCCTACGAGCAGTACTTC,CASSEVLSYPYEQYF
-,TRBJ2-3,-,TRBV18,TGTGCCAGCTCAGCTAGCGAGGGAGATACGCAGTATTTT,CASSASEGDTQYF
-,TRBJ1-2,-,TRBV10-3,TGTGCCATCAGTGAGGGCGGCTACACCTTC,CAISEGGYTF
TRBD2,TRBJ2-5,-,TRBV6-4,TGTGCCAGCAGATCAGTCTCCTTAGCGGGAGCTTATCAGGAGACCCAGTACTTC,CASRSVSLAGAYQETQYF
TRBD2,TRBJ2-5,-,TRBV28,TGTGCCATCTGGGGGGGGGACGGTCGAGAGACCCAGTACTTC,CAIWGGDGRETQYF
TRBD1,TRBJ2-2,few,TRBV29-1,TGCAGCGTCCACCGGGACAGCAACACCGGGGAGCTGTTTTTT,CSVHRDSNTGELFF
TRBD2,TRBJ2-7,once,TRBV2,TGTGCCAGCAAGGGTCTAGCGGGAGTCGGCGAGCAGTACTTC,CASKGLAGVGEQYF
TRBD2,TRBJ2-2,-,TRBV18,TGTGCCAGCTCACCACGTATGACTAGCAGCACCGGGGAGCTGTTTTTT,CASSPRMTSSTGELFF
TRBD1,TRBJ1-2,-,TRBV7-9,TGTGCCAGCAGCTTAACAGGGGTGTTAGGCTACACCTTC,CASSLTGVLGYTF
TRBD1,TRBJ2-5,-,TRBV5-4,TGTGCCAGCAGCTTTGGACAGGGGTACCAAGAGACCCAGTACTTC,CASSFGQGYQETQYF
TRBD2,TRBJ2-1,medium-sized,TRBV7-2,TGTGCCAGCAGCTTACGAAGCGGGGCCGTGAATGAGCAGTTCTTC,CASSLRSGAVNEQFF
-,TRBJ2-3,-,TRBV10-3,TGTGCCATCAGGGACTCCTATACGCAGTATTTT,CAIRDSYTQYF
-,TRBJ2-3,few,TRBV6-1,TGTGCCAGCAGTGTTCGGGCCCGAGGGGATACGCAGTATTTT,CASSVRARGDTQYF
-,TRBJ2-2,-,TRBV6-1,TGTGCCAGCAGTTCCTCTTACACCGGGGAGCTGTTTTTT,CASSSSYTGELFF
TRBD1,TRBJ1-1,-,TRBV20-1,TGCAGGGCAGGGGGTTCTGAAGCTTTCTTT,CRAGGSEAFF
TRBD1,TRBJ1-1,-,TRBV2,TGTGCCAGCAGTTCACAGGGGGCTGGGAATACTGAAGCTTTCTTT,CASSSQGAGNTEAFF
-,TRBJ2-3,few,TRBV5-5,TGTGCCAGCAGCACCAGACCAGGAAATACGCAGTATTTT,CASSTRPGNTQYF
-,TRBJ2-7,-,TRBV10-3,TGTGCCATCAGTGAGTCATCGGGACTCTCCTACGAGCAGTACTTC,CAISESSGLSYEQYF
-,TRBJ2-3,-,TRBV9,TGTGCCAGCAGCGTAGCCGCCCACGGTCCGGGGATGGATACGCAGTATTTT,CASSVAAHGPGMDTQYF
-,TRBJ1-2,-,TRBV15,TGTGCCACCAGCAGAGAGCAGGGTTTTATTGGCGGCTACACCTTC,CATSREQGFIGGYTF
TRBD1,TRBJ1-3,few,TRBV29-1,TGCAGCGGTGTGGGACAGGGAGGAAACACCATATATTTT,CSGVGQGGNTIYF
TRBD2,TRBJ2-1,-,TRBV4-3,TGCGCCAGCAGCCAAGGGCCGGGTAGGGGACTAGGGGGGGAGCAGTTCTTC,CASSQGPGRGLGGEQFF
-,TRBJ2-2,-,TRBV5-5,TGTGCCAGCAGCAGCCTTGGGGAGCTGTTTTTT,CASSSLGELFF
-,TRBJ2-7,-,TRBV27,TGTGCCAGCAGTCCATCCCTCCAGAGGTACGAGCAGTACTTC,CASSPSLQRYEQYF
-,TRBJ1-2,-,TRBV7-9,TGTGCCAGCAGCTTACGGGGGGACTTCTATGGCTACACCTTC,CASSLRGDFYGYTF
TRBD1,TRBJ1-4,-,TRBV2,TGTGCCAGCAGGTCCGGGACAGGGGATGAAAAACTGTTTTTT,CASRSGTGDEKLFF
TRBD1,TRBJ1-5,-,TRBV6-5,TGTGCCAGCGGCGACAGGGCGCCCGAACATTTT,CASGDRAPEHF
-,TRBJ1-4,medium-sized,TRBV14,TGTGCCAGCAGCTTGCAGGGTGAAAAACTGTTTTTT,CASSLQGEKLFF
-,TRBJ2-1,-,TRBV7-9,TGTGCCAGCAGTTCCCCCTTAGGAGGCGAGCAGTTCTTC,CASSSPLGGEQFF
-,TRBJ1-2,-,TRBV7-2,TGTGCCAGCAGCCTACAGGAGATCGACTACACCTTC,CASSLQEIDYTF
-,TRBJ2-2,-,TRBV29-1,TGCAGCGTCGCAAAAACTGTCAACACCGGGGAGCTGTTTTTT,CSVAKTVNTGELFF
TRBD2,TRBJ2-3,-,TRBV28,TGTGCCAGCAGTCGGACTAGCCTAACCACAGATACGCAGTATTTT,CASSRTSLTTDTQYF
TRBD2,TRBJ2-7,-,TRBV6-1,TGTGCCAGCAGCGAAAGGGCGGGAGAAGGGGAGCAGTACTTC,CASSERAGEGEQYF
TRBD2,TRBJ2-1,few,TRBV11-2,TGTGCCAGCAGCCCACGACTAGCGGGAGGAAATGAGCAGTTCTTC,CASSPRLAGGNEQFF
-,TRBJ1-5,-,TRBV21-1,TGTGCCAGCAGTAGTGATCCCCAGCATTTT,CASSSDPQHF
TRBD2,TRBJ2-1,few,TRBV29-1,TGCAGCGTTGGACTAGCGGGAAACGATGAGCAGTTCTTC,CSVGLAGNDEQFF
-,TRBJ2-7,-,TRBV28,TGTGCCAGCAGTTCCACAGGGATGGGGGAGCAGTACTTC,CASSSTGMGEQYF
-,TRBJ2-3,-,TRBV10-3,TGTGCCATCAGTACCCGGGGAGTGGATACGCAGTATTTT,CAISTRGVDTQYF
-,TRBJ2-4,few,TRBV5-5,TGTGCCAGCACCAGAGGGCCTCTTGCCCAAAACATTCAGTACTTC,CASTRGPLAQNIQYF
-,TRBJ2-7,-,TRBV6-5,TGTGCCAGCAGTTACTCGATGTCCAGGGCCTCCTACGAGCAGTACTTC,CASSYSMSRASYEQYF
TRBD1,TRBJ1-1,-,TRBV5-1,TGCGCCAGCAGCCCGGACAGGGCAATGAACACTGAAGCTTTCTTT,CASSPDRAMNTEAFF
-,TRBJ1-5,-,TRBV5-8,TGTGCCAGCAGGTCATATCCTCCGCGAGGCAATCAGCCCCAGCATTTT,CASRSYPPRGNQPQHF
-,TRBJ2-2,-,TRBV2,TGTGCCAGCAGTGGACAGTTCGCAACCGGGGAGCTGTTTTTT,CASSGQFATGELFF